The 25 T cell receptor beta chains below come from one sample, sequenced in a study of cytomegalovirus exposure and HLA in healthy donors. Vbeta (60) and Jbeta (13) primers were used in the PCR. Generated by immunoSEQ multiplex PCR, the TCRdb table keeps only in-frame clones and is missing some. The table records 130,000 to 150,000 clones, over 70% of them present only once. Sequencing was carried out using PBMCs. The receptors derive from a man aged 40-50 years in good health and CMV-seronegative.

Only one count was recorded for this clone. This rearrangement joins TRBV25-1 to TRBJ1-1, with 9 bases lining up with TRBD1. The ends lost 6 bases at V and 6 bases at J; junction bases unmatched: 5. Germline CDR1 MGHDK, CDR2 SYGVNS. The CDR3 is 13 amino acids. The CDR3 is CASRGTGSSEAFF. The CDR3 nucleotides are TGTGCCAGCAGGGGGACAGGGAGCTCTGAAGCTTTCTTT.

The chain couples TRBV5-1 to TRBJ2-5, with 7 bases that match TRBD1. V lost 5 bases and J lost 14; bases outside the gene matches: 12. There are 12 residues in the CDR3. Germline CDR1 SGHRS, CDR2 YFSETQ. The CDR3 loop is CASRLETGEKYF. CDR3 nucleotide sequence: TGCGCCAGCAGGCTCGAAACAGGGGAAAAATACTTC.

V and J are TRBV5-1 and TRBJ2-2; 7 bases are a match to TRBD2. This CDR3 contains 15 residues. Germline V gives CDR1 SGHRS, CDR2 YFSETQ. With 3 bases clipped from V and 3 bases from J, the junction kept 5 bases outside the gene matches. CDR3 loop: CASSSLGGDTGELFF. The CDR3 DNA follows: TGCGCCAGCAGCTCCCTGGGGGGGGACACCGGGGAGCTGTTTTTT.

The rearrangement joins TRBV2 to TRBJ2-3; D is unclear. The V end lost 7 bases, the J end lost 4 bases, and 9 bases lay between the germline ends. The CDR3 extends over 12 amino acids. The germline CDR1 and CDR2 sequences are SNHLY and FYNNEI. CDR3 nucleotide sequence: TGTGCCAGCACCCCTAATTCAGATACGCAGTATTTT. Translating gives CASTPNSDTQYF.

The rearrangement uses TRBV5-1 and TRBJ2-7; the match to TRBD1 covers 9 bases. This CDR3 is 13 amino acids long. Germline CDR1 and CDR2: SGHRS and YFSETQ. J lost 3 bases, V lost 4 bases, and 2 bases had no gene match. CDR3 bases: TGCGCCAGCAGCCGACAGGGGGACTACGAGCAGTACTTC. As protein: CASSRQGDYEQYF.

The V call is TRBV28, the J call TRBJ1-1, with D perhaps matching TRBD1 (6 bases). Trimming took off 7 bases at V and 1 base at J, with 13 bases between the two ends. This CDR3 has 14 amino acids. Germline V gene data show CDR1 as MDHEN and CDR2 as SYDVKM. The CDR3 DNA is TGTGCCAGCATAGGGGGGGGTCCGAACACTGAAGCTTTCTTT. Residues: CASIGGGPNTEAFF.

The chain joins TRBV30 to TRBJ1-2; D is possibly TRBD1 (5 bases). Trimming removed 4 bases at V and 0 bases at J, with 9 bases between. CDR1 and CDR2 from the germline V gene are GTSNPN and SVGIG (reference sequence). The CDR3 has 13 amino acids. The DNA of the CDR3 is TGTGCCTGGAACCGACAGACTAACTATGGCTACACCTTC. Its translation: CAWNRQTNYGYTF.

The chain joins TRBV19 to TRBJ1-2; D may be TRBD1 (6 bases). V lost 3 bases to trimming and J lost 4 bases, with 12 bases between them. Germline lookup yields CDR1 LNHDA and CDR2 SQIVND (reference sequence). The CDR3 contains 14 residues. The chain's CDR3 is CASSIQGLGYGYTF. The CDR3 nucleotides read TGTGCCAGTAGTATTCAGGGGCTGGGCTATGGCTACACCTTC.

This chain uses TRBV6-1 with TRBJ2-7; 8 bases fit TRBD1. J gave up 3 bases and V 5 bases, and 6 bases lay outside the gene matches. Germline-derived CDR1 and CDR2 are MNHNS and SASEGT. CDR3 length: 14 residues. DNA of the CDR3: TGTGCCAGCAGTTCAGAAGGACAGGGCTACGAGCAGTACTTC. The encoded protein is CASSSEGQGYEQYF.

The chain uses TRBV6-5 and TRBJ1-1; 9 bases line up with TRBD1. V lost 5 bases, J lost 1 base, and 2 bases stayed unmatched. The CDR3 contains 14 residues. Germline assignment: CDR1 MNHEY and CDR2 SVGAGI. CDR3 coding DNA: TGTGCCAGCAGTGTGGACAGGGGGAACACTGAAGCTTTCTTT. Translation: CASSVDRGNTEAFF.

The chain has TRBV6-1 and TRBJ1-4; possibly TRBD1 for D (5 bases). V was trimmed by 5 bases and J by 0 bases, leaving 10 bases between them. Germline values: CDR1 MNHNS, CDR2 SASEGT. The length of the CDR3 is 15 residues. CDR3 coding DNA: TGTGCCAGCAGTTCACAGGCGGCAACTAATGAAAAACTGTTTTTT. The encoded protein is CASSSQAATNEKLFF.

This chain uses TRBV18 with TRBJ2-4; a possible D gene is TRBD1 (6 bases). V was cut by 5 bases and J by 0 bases, with 14 bases left in between. The CDR3 extends over 16 amino acids. Per the germline V gene, CDR1 is KGHSH and CDR2 is LQKENI. The CDR3 loop is CASSTGQSLAKNIQYF. Written as DNA, the CDR3 is TGTGCCAGCTCAACAGGACAGTCTTTAGCCAAAAACATTCAGTACTTC.

The J gene is TRBJ1-1, the V gene TRBV6-1; D possibly corresponds to TRBD1 (6 bases). The CDR3 extends over 17 amino acids. Germline CDR1 and CDR2: MNHNS and SASEGT. Trimming took 1 base from V and 1 from J, leaving 16 bases between them. The CDR3 DNA follows: TGTGCCAGCAGTGAAGTGGGGTCAGGGGCCGCGAACACTGAAGCTTTCTTT. Amino acid sequence: CASSEVGSGAANTEAFF.

This clone was found once. The V gene is TRBV6-5, the J gene TRBJ2-1; 10 bases agree with TRBD2. The CDR3 totals 16 residues. The germline V gene encodes CDR1 MNHEY and CDR2 SVGAGI. The V segment lost 4 bases and the J segment 4 bases; nucleotides outside the gene matches: 7. CDR3 bases: TGTGCCAGCAGTTCCCTACTAGCGGGGAATTACAATGAGCAGTTCTTC. Its translation: CASSSLLAGNYNEQFF.

The chain has TRBV21-1 and TRBJ2-5; the table names TRBD2, a call not compared with the DNA. The end of the DNA fits TRBJ2-7 better, so the J call may be wrong. TRBV21-1 is termed a pseudogene. The CDR3 runs to 18 residues. The CDR3 loop reads CASTHMALLAGDSYEQYF. In DNA, the CDR3 is TGTGCCAGCACCCATATGGCCCTACTAGCGGGGGACTCCTACGAGCAGTACTTC.

This chain links TRBV7-8 with TRBJ1-1; 8 bases match TRBD1. The V gene end was trimmed by 1 base and the J gene end by 6 bases; junction bases not matched to a gene: 1. Germline V gene data show CDR1 as SGHVS and CDR2 as FQNEAQ. The CDR3 extends over 13 amino acids. CDR3: CASSLDRGSEAFF. As DNA, the CDR3 is TGTGCCAGCAGCTTAGACAGGGGGTCTGAAGCTTTCTTT.

This chain joins TRBV7-2 and TRBJ1-5, with D uncertain. Germline V gene sequence: CDR1 SGHTA, CDR2 FQGNSA. V was trimmed by 1 base and J by 14 bases, leaving 9 bases between them. CDR3 length: 11 amino acids. DNA of the CDR3: TGTGCCAGCAGCTTAGATGGGCCGGAGCATTTT. Its protein is CASSLDGPEHF.

This clone was detected only a few times. The chain is built from TRBV4-1 and TRBJ2-7, with TRBD2 matching 10 bases. CDR1 MGHRA and CDR2 YSYEKL come from the germline V gene. The CDR3 is 16 residues long. The trim removed 4 bases at V and 1 base at J, leaving 7 bases unmatched. Here the CDR3 reads CASSLYPSGGSYEQYF. CDR3 bases: TGCGCCAGCAGCCTCTACCCTAGCGGGGGTTCCTACGAGCAGTACTTC.

This clone was seen just once. A junction boundary mismatches the germline segment, possibly from a read error. The gene calls are TRBV9 and TRBJ1-3, with D tentatively TRBD1 (5 bases). This CDR3 is built from 14 residues. CDR1 SGDLS and CDR2 YYNGEE come from the germline V gene. CDR3 nucleotide sequence: TGTGCCAGCAGCGCCTCCGGGACTGGGAACACCATATATTTT. This sequence encodes CASSASGTGNTIYF.

In this sample, this clone turned up once. V and J are TRBV30 and TRBJ2-1; 9 bases are shared with TRBD2. CDR1 and CDR2 from the germline V gene are GTSNPN and SVGIG (reference sequence). Unmatched junction bases numbered 8, after V lost 4 bases and J lost 4 bases. This CDR3 contains 15 residues. The CDR3 sequence: CAWTKTSGSYNEQFF. The CDR3 DNA reads as TGTGCCTGGACCAAAACTAGCGGGTCTTACAATGAGCAGTTCTTC.

V is TRBV6-5 and J is TRBJ2-7; D is undetermined. The CDR3 has 15 amino acids. Trimming stripped 2 bases from V and 3 bases from J, with 14 bases between. In germline, CDR1 is MNHEY, CDR2 SVGAGI. CDR3 amino acids: CASSYGQFPHYEQYF. The CDR3 region has the DNA TGTGCCAGCAGTTACGGCCAGTTCCCCCACTACGAGCAGTACTTC.

The chain recombines TRBV28 with TRBJ1-1; D possibly corresponds to TRBD1 (6 bases). Germline lookup yields CDR1 MDHEN and CDR2 SYDVKM. Deletions cut 6 bases from V and 1 base from J, with 15 bases between. CDR3 size: 15 residues. This chain's CDR3 is CASRRSTGKNTEAFF. CDR3 nucleotide sequence: TGTGCCAGCAGACGCTCAACAGGGAAGAACACTGAAGCTTTCTTT.

The chain joins TRBV27 to TRBJ2-1; TRBD2 matches at 11 bases. Germline CDR1 and CDR2: MNHEY and SMNVEV (reference sequence). V gave up 5 bases and J gave up 9 bases; unmatched junction bases: 6. The CDR3 consists of 14 residues. The CDR3 DNA is TGTGCCAGCAGTGTAGCGGGGGGGCTCCTTGAGCAGTTCTTC. Translating gives CASSVAGGLLEQFF.

V usage is TRBV2 and J usage is TRBJ2-1; 15 bases fit TRBD2. The V gene's germline CDR1 is SNHLY and CDR2 FYNNEI. The trim removed 0 bases at V and 1 base at J, leaving 7 bases unmatched. The CDR3 is made up of 20 amino acids. The CDR3 DNA reads as TGTGCCAGCAGTGAAGCTAGGGGACTAGCGGGGGGCTATTCCTACAATGAGCAGTTCTTC. It encodes CASSEARGLAGGYSYNEQFF.

In this sample, this clone turned up once. V usage is TRBV9 and J usage is TRBJ2-5, with 7 bases fitting TRBD1. With the DNA end fitting TRBJ2-7 better, the J assignment may be wrong. Germline V gene sequence: CDR1 SGDLS, CDR2 YYNGEE. The CDR3 has 14 residues. CDR3 region: CASSRGTASYEQYF. CDR3 DNA sequence: TGTGCCAGCAGTCGAGGGACAGCGTCCTACGAGCAGTACTTC.